One and the same sample provided the 19 T cell receptor beta chains below, sequenced in a study of blood T cell repertoires in COVID-19 (dated by TCRdb to 2018 to 2020). The method behind the library was the immunoSEQ multiplex PCR assay. Imported from immuneACCESS, the table was reduced by TCRdb to in-frame sequences with V and J called. These copies leave out some clones; in studies compared against another copy, an unresolved V gene accounts for under half, and the cause of the remainder is not known. Present in this sample are roughly 86,000 clones, about 89% of which were seen just once. Roughly 5% of the sample is taken by the ten largest. The specimen sequenced was peripheral blood. These receptors were obtained from a man between 45 and 60 years old with active or convalescent COVID-19.

CDR3 sequence (DNA): TGTGCCAGCAGTTACTGGGCAGAAGAGACCCAGTACTTC. Encoded protein: CASSYWAEETQYF. The rearrangement links TRBV6-5 to TRBJ2-5, with D unresolved. Looked up from germline, CDR1 is MNHEY and CDR2 is SVGAGI. This CDR3 is built from 13 residues. Trimming took 1 base from V and 3 from J, leaving 6 bases between them.

CDR3 in amino acids: CASSLAVSGAPGEKLFF. The CDR3 DNA reads as TGTGCCAGCAGCTTGGCGGTTAGCGGGGCCCCTGGTGAAAAACTGTTTTTT. The chain is built from TRBV5-8 and TRBJ1-4; D possibly corresponds to TRBD1 (5 bases). Trimming shortened V by 0 bases and J by 7 bases, and 19 bases separated the two germline ends. Germline CDR1 is SGHTS and CDR2 is YDEGEE. This CDR3 has 17 amino acids.

This clone has just a few counts. V is TRBV5-8 and J is TRBJ2-7; tentative D call: TRBD1 (6 bases). The CDR3 extends over 13 amino acids. V was trimmed by 2 bases and J by 2 bases, leaving 8 bases between them. Germline-derived CDR1 and CDR2 are SGHTS and YDEGEE. DNA of the CDR3: TGTGCCAGCAGCTTTGGACAGACCTACGAGCAGTACTTC. It specifies CASSFGQTYEQYF. Full variable domain (missing parts from reference TRBV5-8 and TRBJ2-7): EAGVTQSPTHLIKTRGQQATLRCSPISGHTSVYWYQQALGLGLQFLLWYDEGEERNRGNFPPRFSGRQFPNYSSELNVNALELEDSALYLCASSFGQTYEQYFGPGTRLTVT.

The gene calls are TRBV27 and TRBJ2-7, with 10 bases fitting TRBD1. The CDR3 is 15 residues long. The junction had 16 bases not matched to a gene; V was cut back by 7 bases and J by 10 bases. CDR1 is MNHEY, CDR2 SMNVEV, per germline (reference sequence). CDR3 region: CASTPRGGQGLPQYF. In nucleotides, the CDR3 is TGTGCCAGCACCCCCCGGGGGGGACAGGGGCTTCCCCAGTACTTC.

This clone has only one observation. This chain links TRBV30 with TRBJ1-4; 9 bases fit TRBD1. Germline CDR1 is GTSNPN and CDR2 is SVGIG (reference sequence). This CDR3 has 16 amino acids. J gave up 7 bases and V 1 base, and 10 bases lay outside the gene matches. The DNA for the CDR3 is TGTGCCTGGAGTGAATACGGGACAGGGTATTCTGAAAAACTGTTTTTT. The encoded protein is CAWSEYGTGYSEKLFF.

This sequence joins TRBV19 and TRBJ2-1; 7 nucleotides match TRBD1. After removal of 4 bases from V and 8 bases from J, the junction contained 5 bases not matched to a gene. CDR3 length: 13 residues. Per the germline V gene, CDR1 is LNHDA and CDR2 is SQIVND (reference sequence). CDR3 region: CASSTRQGDEQFF. Written as DNA, the CDR3 is TGTGCCAGTAGTACCCGACAGGGCGATGAGCAGTTCTTC. Full variable domain (remainder filled in from reference TRBV19 and TRBJ2-1): DGGITQSPKYLFRKEGQNVTLSCEQNLNHDAMYWYRQDPGQGLRLIYYSQIVNDFQKGDIAEGYSVSREKKESFPLTVTSAQKNPTAFYLCASSTRQGDEQFFGPGTRLTVL.

The chain is built from TRBV11-2 and TRBJ2-3, with 8 bases aligning to TRBD2. Germline CDR1 reads SGHAT; CDR2 reads FQNNGV. The CDR3 totals 19 residues. J gave up 1 base and V 2 bases, and 14 bases lay outside the gene matches. The CDR3 DNA sequence: TGTGCCAGCAGCTTATGGGGACTAGGGGCCCCGAGCGGCACAGATACGCAGTATTTT. Protein product: CASSLWGLGAPSGTDTQYF.

V usage is TRBV14 and J usage is TRBJ2-6, with TRBD1 identical over 8 bases. The V and J ends lost 4 bases and 0 bases, in that order; junction bases with no gene match: 5. The CDR3 covers 17 residues. Germline lookup yields CDR1 SGHDN and CDR2 FVKESK. The CDR3 loop is CASSPRDRLSGANVLTF. The CDR3 DNA reads TGTGCCAGCAGCCCCCGGGACAGGCTCTCTGGGGCCAACGTCCTGACTTTC.

This chain connects TRBV7-8 to TRBJ1-4; D gene uncertain. Trimming stripped 5 bases from V and 7 bases from J, with 14 bases between. Germline V lookup: CDR1 SGHVS, CDR2 FQNEAQ. The CDR3 is 14 residues long. CDR3 coding DNA: TGTGCCAGCAGCGCCGACGGGAGCGGTGAAAAACTGTTTTTT. Protein product: CASSADGSGEKLFF. Full variable domain (missing parts from reference TRBV7-8 and TRBJ1-4): GAGVSQSPRYKVAKRGQDVALRCDPISGHVSLFWYQQALGQGPEFLTYFQNEAQLDKSGLPSDRFFAERPEGSVSTLKIQRTQQEDSAVYLCASSADGSGEKLFFGSGTQLSVL.

The chain recombines TRBV6-6 with TRBJ1-6; D remains unclear. The V end lost 0 bases, the J end lost 6 bases, and 3 bases lay between the germline ends. Germline V CDR1 and CDR2: MNHNY, SVGAGI (reference sequence). CDR3 length: 13 residues. The CDR3: CASSYSLNSPLHF. The CDR3 region has the DNA TGTGCCAGCAGTTACTCCCTTAATTCACCCCTCCACTTT.

V gene TRBV12-5 combines with J gene TRBJ2-3; D is possibly TRBD1 (6 bases). Germline V gene data show CDR1 as LGHNT and CDR2 as FRNRAP. Trimming cost V 7 bases and J 1 base, with 9 bases left between them. The CDR3 runs 13 residues. This CDR3 is CASEDSGTDTQYF. In DNA form, the CDR3 reads TGTGCTAGTGAGGACAGCGGCACAGATACGCAGTATTTT.

This clone is a singleton in its sample. The chain carries TRBV29-1 and TRBJ2-5; TRBD2 matches 12 bases. The J segment lost 5 bases and the V segment lost 4 bases, leaving 5 bases of the junction unmatched. The CDR3 loop spans 14 amino acids. In germline, CDR1 is SQVTM, CDR2 ANQGSEA. CDR3 nucleotide sequence: TGCAGCGTTGGGCGGCTAGCGGGGGGGGAGACCCAGTACTTC. It codes for CSVGRLAGGETQYF.

The chain carries TRBV5-1 and TRBJ2-5; the D gene is possibly TRBD1 (6 bases). V was cut by 4 bases and J by 1 base, with 14 bases left in between. This CDR3 region has 15 residues. CDR1 is SGHRS, CDR2 YFSETQ, per germline. CDR3 in DNA: TGCGCCAGCAGCGCCAGGGGCGCACTCCAAGAGACCCAGTACTTC. This translates into CASSARGALQETQYF.

The CDR3 DNA follows: TGTGCCAGCAGTTTATGGGCTGGGGAGGGCAATCAGCCCCAGCATTTT. Translated, it gives CASSLWAGEGNQPQHF. The rearrangement uses TRBV28 and TRBJ1-5; no definite D call. This CDR3 spans 16 amino acids. V dropped 0 bases and J dropped 2 bases, with 11 bases sitting between them. Germline V gene lookup returns CDR1 MDHEN and CDR2 SYDVKM.

The J gene is TRBJ1-5, the V gene TRBV24-1; 7 nucleotides line up with TRBD1. From germline, CDR1 is KGHDR and CDR2 SFDVKD. Germline trimming cut 3 bases from V and 3 bases from J; bases unmatched to any gene: 10. CDR3 length equals 17 residues. The CDR3 region has the DNA TGTGCCACCAGTGATGGACCCGGGACAGAAGACAATCAGCCCCAGCATTTT. This translates into CATSDGPGTEDNQPQHF.

This sequence joins TRBV13 and TRBJ2-3; 11 bases line up with TRBD2. The germline CDR1 and CDR2 sequences are PRHDT and FYEKMQ (reference sequence). This CDR3 contains 17 residues. V lost 5 bases and J lost 5; bases outside the gene matches: 12. Here the CDR3 DNA reads TGTGCCAGCAGCAGACTAGCGGGGTCCAAAACGGGAGATACGCAGTATTTT. Encoded protein: CASSRLAGSKTGDTQYF.

J is TRBJ1-2 and V is TRBV6-5, with 8 bases that match TRBD1. This CDR3 has 12 amino acids. V shed 5 bases and J 7 bases; nucleotides not matched to a gene: 3. CDR1 and CDR2 from the germline V gene are MNHEY and SVGAGI. This CDR3 is CASSQGASGYTF. The DNA of the CDR3 is TGTGCCAGCAGTCAGGGGGCTAGTGGCTACACCTTC.

The CDR3 protein is CASSIVVTGNSNQPQHF. CDR3 nucleotides: TGTGCCAGTAGTATCGTGGTGACCGGGAATAGCAATCAGCCCCAGCATTTT. The J gene is TRBJ1-5, the V gene TRBV19; no clear D. The V and J ends lost 3 bases and 0 bases respectively, with 15 bases between them. Germline V lookup: CDR1 LNHDA, CDR2 SQIVND (reference sequence). This CDR3 region has 17 residues.

The V call is TRBV28, the J call TRBJ1-2; maybe TRBD1 (6 bases). The CDR3 length is 13 residues. CDR1 and CDR2 (germline): MDHEN, SYDVKM. V was shortened by 6 bases and J by 8 bases, with 16 bases between the two germline ends. CDR3 loop: CASSQRGGKGYTF. The CDR3 nucleotides read TGTGCCAGCAGCCAACGAGGGGGAAAAGGCTACACCTTC.